This TCR beta chain originates from a study of shared clonotypes between healthy human individuals. The study's findings and limits: Exclusively blood specimens were collected; tissue repertoires likely differ.

Remarks on this clone: Its specificity is not known.

Under the authors' procedure: Because ImmunoSEQ provided only junction sequences with no quality scores, the filtering differed. Using immunoSEQ multiplex PCR, the repertoire was profiled, and TCRdb retains in-frame clones only, with some absent. Clonal size and the V and J genes are those of that table, whereas D and trimming came from the DNA. The sample records 2,500,000 or so clones, 80% to 95% being singletons. V was pared by 0 bases and J by 0 bases, with 9 bases between. The CDR3 is 16 residues long. Germline V gene sequence: CDR1 MRHNA, CDR2 SNTAGT. The receptor's source is a man younger than 35 in good health. Some clones in this sample may be carry-over from other donors' samples. What was sequenced was naive CD4+ T cells from PBMCs. Subset reported: CD45RA+ positively selected. The chain recombines TRBV6-4 with TRBJ1-3; D is unclear. CDR3 coding DNA: TGTGCCAGCAGTGACTCGAGGCTCAGCTCTGGAAACACCATATATTTT. It codes for CASSDSRLSSGNTIYF.